The source of this TCR beta chain is a study of T cell responses to AZD1222 COVID-19 vaccine. Overall study results and limits: Spike-specific TCR breadth and depth rose after two AZD1222 doses. A mostly white British donor set with more females was recruited, and clonal diversity was possibly underestimated. Just five or six AZD1222 recipients were seropositive at baseline.

Relative to its sample, this clone is medium-sized. The antigen remains unidentified. Germline lookup yields CDR1 SGHNT and CDR2 YENEEA. Germline trimming cut 3 bases from V and 5 bases from J; bases unmatched to any gene: 7. The CDR3 sequence is 14 residues long. TCRdb's copy holds only in-frame clones and misses some; the assay was immunoSEQ multiplex PCR. The data show roughly 40,000 clones, roughly 75% seen once. The J gene is TRBJ2-7, the V gene TRBV11-3; 7 bases line up with TRBD1. Sequenced material: peripheral blood, taken on day 0 of AZD1222 vaccination. The sequence was collected from an adult in good health. The CDR3 nucleotides read TGTGCCAGCAGCTTGAGGGGGCAGGGAGACGAGCAGTACTTC. Protein sequence: CASSLRGQGDEQYF.